The 29 T cell receptor beta chains below were found in one sample sequenced in a study of Tregs in tolerant kidney transplant recipients. Clones were sequenced by immunoSEQ multiplex PCR, and TCRdb holds only the in-frame ones, with some missing. The ten top clones account for about 0.83%, within a sample of about 52,000 clones. This specimen consisted of CD4+ T cells from blood, obtained before the transplant. The receptors were sampled from a human donor who received a combined kidney and bone marrow transplant.

A word on this clone: Sequencing ends 3 residues short of the CDR3 end; the germline J gene provides the rest. This sequence joins TRBV6-2 or TRBV6-3 and TRBJ1-3; D remains unclear. With 5 bases removed from V and 2 bases from J, the gap between germline ends came to 16 bases. The V gene's germline CDR1 is MNHEY and CDR2 SVGEGT. The CDR3 is 16 residues long. The sequenced part of the CDR3 DNA is TGTGCCAGCAGTCGAGGAGGCAGGAGGGCTGGAAACACC. Its protein is CASSRGGRRAGNT. In full, the CDR3 is CASSRGGRRAGNTIYF.

On this clone itself: The missing CDR3 end, 3 residues past where the read stops, is filled in from the germline J gene. The V call is TRBV7-9, the J call TRBJ1-1, with D maybe TRBD1 (6 bases). Germline loops: CDR1 SEHNR, CDR2 FQNEAQ (reference sequence). Trimming left V 6 bases short and J 2 bases short, with 13 bases between. This CDR3 spans 14 amino acids. Incomplete CDR3 DNA: TGTGCCAGCAGTTTCGGACAGTTCAACACTGAA. Protein product: CASSFGQFNTE. The full CDR3 protein reads CASSFGQFNTEAFF.

Notes on this clone: Sequencing ends 3 residues short of the CDR3 end; the germline J gene provides the rest. The V and J genes are TRBV20-1 and TRBJ2-5, with a possible D match to TRBD1 (5 bases). CDR1 DFQATT and CDR2 SNEGSKA come from the germline V gene (reference sequence). The CDR3 loop spans 13 amino acids. V shed 6 bases and J shed 5 bases, with 16 bases lying between them. CDR3 residues: CSARAPGGETQYF. The sequenced part of the CDR3 DNA is TGCAGTGCCAGGGCGCCAGGTGGGGAGACC.

Points on this clone: The CDR3 end is not reached by the read, which stops 3 residues before it; the germline J gene fills it in. The chain couples TRBV6-2 or TRBV6-3 to TRBJ1-2, with D perhaps matching TRBD1 (6 bases). Germline loops: CDR1 MNHEY, CDR2 SVGEGT. The V gene lost 2 bases and the J gene lost 3 bases, with 13 bases spanning the gap. This CDR3 comprises 15 residues. The CDR3 DNA, read in part, is TGTGCCAGCAGTTACGCCGCAGGACAGTACTATGGC. The encoded protein is CASSYAAGQYYG. The full CDR3 sequence reads CASSYAAGQYYGYTF.

As for this clone: The CDR3 is cut off 3 residues early in the read; its end comes from the germline J gene. V is TRBV30 and J is TRBJ2-5, with D perhaps TRBD1 (8 bases). CDR3 length: 13 amino acids. Germline values: CDR1 GTSNPN, CDR2 SVGIG (reference sequence). The germline V and J ends were trimmed by 4 bases and 2 bases, with 11 bases remaining between them. The sequenced part of the CDR3 DNA is TGTGCCTGGAACAGGGGGGGGCAAGAGACC. Its protein is CAWNRGGQET. The whole CDR3 protein reads CAWNRGGQETQYF.

With respect to this clone: The DNA ends 3 residues before the CDR3 does, and the rest of the CDR3 is filled in from the germline J gene. This rearrangement joins TRBV19 to TRBJ2-1; 7 nucleotides align to TRBD2. The V segment lost 2 bases and the J segment 0 bases; nucleotides outside the gene matches: 4. This CDR3 has 16 residues. Per the germline V gene, CDR1 is LNHDA and CDR2 is SQIVND (reference sequence). The CDR3 here is CASSIPGGGSYNEQFF. The DNA read from the CDR3 is TGTGCCAGTAGTATACCGGGGGGTGGCTCCTACAATGAG.

With respect to this clone: The read ends 3 residues early relative to the CDR3; the germline J gene fills the gap. V and J are TRBV5-1 and TRBJ2-2, with 7 bases that match TRBD1. The CDR3 loop spans 16 amino acids. Germline V CDR1 and CDR2: SGHRS, YFSETQ. The V and J ends lost 0 bases and 4 bases, in that order; junction bases with no gene match: 6. The CDR3 sequence: CASSLDGRGSTGELFF. The DNA read from the CDR3 is TGCGCCAGCAGCTTGGATGGCAGGGGGTCCACCGGGGAG.

Remarks on this clone: Read sequence stops 3 residues before the CDR3 end, and the germline J gene provides the missing end. This chain uses TRBV7-2 with TRBJ1-3; no clear D. This CDR3 has 14 amino acids. The germline V gene encodes CDR1 SGHTA and CDR2 FQGNSA. The V gene lost 8 bases and the J gene lost 0 bases, with 11 bases spanning the gap. CDR3 sequence reads: CASLQSHSGNTIYF. The CDR3 bases that were read are TGTGCCAGCCTCCAGTCCCACTCTGGAAACACC.

To note about this clone: The CDR3 end is not reached by the read, which stops 3 residues before it; the germline J gene fills it in. The chain employs TRBV20-1 and TRBJ2-3; 8 bases map to TRBD2. This CDR3 has 16 amino acids. The germline gives CDR1 DFQATT, CDR2 SNEGSKA (reference sequence). The trim removed 0 bases at V and 0 bases at J, leaving 5 bases unmatched. The CDR3 loop reads CSARDPLAASTDTQYF. CDR3 DNA (partial): TGCAGTGCTAGAGATCCACTAGCGGCTAGCACAGATACG.

Concerning this clone: The DNA ends 3 residues before the CDR3 does, and the rest of the CDR3 is filled in from the germline J gene. This chain joins TRBV4-1 and TRBJ2-5, with TRBD2 matching 13 bases. This CDR3 contains 17 residues. Germline V gene lookup returns CDR1 MGHRA and CDR2 YSYEKL. Trimming removed 2 bases from V and 3 bases from J; junction bases left unmatched: 6. The CDR3 region is CASSQSPGLAGEETQYF. CDR3 DNA, as far as it was read: TGCGCCAGCAGCCAATCTCCTGGACTAGCGGGAGAAGAGACC.

Of note for this clone: The missing CDR3 end, 3 residues past where the read stops, is filled in from the germline J gene. Other nucleotide sequences in the sample specify the same CDR3. This rearrangement joins TRBV6-2 or TRBV6-3 to TRBJ1-2; TRBD1 matches 10 bases. The germline gives CDR1 MNHEY, CDR2 SVGEGT. The ends lost 2 bases at V and 5 bases at J; junction bases unmatched: 2. This CDR3 spans 14 amino acids. Here the CDR3 reads CASSYRGQGYGYTF. The CDR3 DNA, read in part, is TGTGCCAGCAGTTACAGGGGACAGGGGTATGGC.

Note on this clone: The sequenced fragment ends 3 residues before the CDR3 boundary, so the rest is inferred from the germline J gene. The J gene is TRBJ2-7, the V gene TRBV7-6, with D perhaps TRBD1 (5 bases). CDR1 and CDR2 (germline): SGHVS, FNYEAQ. CDR3 length: 14 amino acids. V dropped 5 bases and J dropped 0 bases, with 11 bases sitting between them. The sequenced part of the CDR3 DNA is TGTGCCAGCAGCCCCCGACAGAGCTCCTACGAG. Encoded protein: CASSPRQSSYE. The entire CDR3 is CASSPRQSSYEQYF.

Worth noting for this clone: The read terminates 3 residues ahead of where the CDR3 ends, so the germline J gene completes it. The genes are TRBV2 and TRBJ1-6, with a weak D call TRBD1 (6 bases). CDR3 size: 13 residues. Trimming took 6 bases from V and 9 from J, leaving 12 bases between them. CDR1 and CDR2 from the germline V gene are SNHLY and FYNNEI. The DNA read from the CDR3 is TGTGCCAGCAGGGGGGTACAGGGTTCACCC. Its protein is CASRGVQGSP. The complete CDR3 protein is CASRGVQGSPLHF. The full variable domain, rest sourced from reference TRBV2 and TRBJ1-6, is EPEVTQTPSHQVTQMGQEVILRCVPISNHLYFYWYRQILGQKVEFLVSFYNNEISEKSEIFDDQFSVERPDGSNFTLKIRSTKLEDSAMYFCASRGVQGSPLHFGNGTRLTVT.

The CDR3 loop is CASSLTEGARGYGYTF. The CDR3 bases that were read are TGCGCCAGCAGCTTGACTGAAGGGGCGCGGGGCTATGGC. The chain links TRBV5-1 to TRBJ1-2; a possible D gene is TRBD1 (5 bases). The read comes to an end 3 residues before the CDR3 does, leaving the germline J gene to fill in the end. V was trimmed by 1 base and J by 4 bases, leaving 17 bases between them. The CDR3 is 16 amino acids. CDR1 and CDR2 (germline): SGHRS, YFSETQ.

As for this clone: The CDR3 end is not reached by the read, which stops 3 residues before it; the germline J gene fills it in. This rearrangement joins TRBV13 to TRBJ1-5, with D perhaps matching TRBD1 (5 bases). The CDR3 sequence is 16 residues long. With 5 bases removed from V and 0 bases from J, the gap between germline ends came to 14 bases. CDR1 and CDR2 (germline): PRHDT, FYEKMQ (reference sequence). CDR3 region: CASSPIKGDSNQPQHF. Partial CDR3 DNA: TGTGCCAGCAGCCCGATTAAAGGGGATAGCAATCAGCCC.

Of note for this clone: The CDR3 end lies 3 residues beyond the end of the read and is filled in from the germline J gene. The rearrangement links TRBV7-7 to TRBJ2-5, with D possibly being TRBD1 (6 bases). Germline V CDR1 and CDR2: SSHAT, FNYEAQ (reference sequence). The CDR3 length is 13 residues. Trimming removed 2 bases at V and 4 bases at J, with 8 bases between. CDR3 sequence reads: CASSLNRAETQYF. The covered CDR3 bases are TGTGCCAGCAGCTTAAACAGGGCAGAGACC. The entire variable domain, with the rest obtained from reference TRBV7-7 and TRBJ2-5, is as follows: GAGVSQSPRYKVTKRGQDVTLRCDPISSHATLYWYQQALGQGPEFLTYFNYEAQPDKSGLPSDRFSAERPEGSISTLTIQRTEQRDSAMYRCASSLNRAETQYFGPGTRLLVL.

Worth noting for this clone: The read comes to an end 3 residues before the CDR3 does, leaving the germline J gene to fill in the end. The gene calls are TRBV7-2 and TRBJ1-1; D may be TRBD1 (6 bases). From germline, CDR1 is SGHTA and CDR2 FQGNSA. V lost 3 bases, J lost 3 bases, and 8 bases lay in between. CDR3 size: 13 residues. CDR3 DNA, as far as it was read: TGTGCCAGCAGCTTCCACAGGGACACTGAA. Encoded protein: CASSFHRDTE. The full CDR3 sequence reads CASSFHRDTEAFF.

Comment on this clone: The read ends 3 residues shy of where the CDR3 ends; the end is completed using the germline J gene. J is TRBJ2-5 and V is TRBV7-6, with D perhaps matching TRBD2 (5 bases). Trimming left V 4 bases short and J 0 bases short, with 12 bases between. Germline CDR1 is SGHVS and CDR2 is FNYEAQ. CDR3 length: 15 residues. CDR3 loop: CASSYSSLYQETQYF. CDR3 DNA (partial): TGTGCCAGCAGCTACTCTAGCTTGTACCAAGAGACC.

Worth noting for this clone: The read stops 3 residues short of the end of the CDR3; the missing end is completed from the germline J gene. The chain has TRBV19 and TRBJ2-1; 7 nucleotides match TRBD2. The V gene's germline CDR1 is LNHDA and CDR2 SQIVND (reference sequence). The length of the CDR3 is 16 residues. J gave up 8 bases and V 0 bases, and 10 bases lay outside the gene matches. CDR3 loop: CASSIDPPGGKDEQFF. The part of the CDR3 DNA that was read is TGTGCCAGTAGTATAGATCCTCCGGGGGGTAAGGATGAG.

On this clone: Read sequence stops 3 residues before the CDR3 end, and the germline J gene provides the missing end. The chain combines TRBV5-1 with TRBJ2-2; D is possibly TRBD2 (5 bases). Germline V gives CDR1 SGHRS, CDR2 YFSETQ. Trimming stripped 2 bases from V and 6 bases from J, with 8 bases between. This CDR3 is built from 13 residues. CDR3 DNA, as far as it was read: TGCGCCAGCAGCTTCGAGGGTGCCGGGGAG. This gives the protein CASSFEGAGE. The entire CDR3 protein reads CASSFEGAGELFF.

Concerning this clone itself: The CDR3 end is not reached by the read, which stops 3 residues before it; the germline J gene fills it in. The genes are TRBV2 and TRBJ2-7; 9 nucleotides align to TRBD2. Germline V CDR1 and CDR2: SNHLY, FYNNEI. CDR3 size: 14 residues. Trimming at V came to 10 bases and at J to 0 bases, leaving 7 bases not matched to a gene. This CDR3 is CATQLTSGSYEQYF. CDR3 DNA (partial): TGTGCCACCCAATTGACTAGCGGCTCCTACGAG.

Points on this clone: The read halts 3 residues ahead of the CDR3 end, with the missing end drawn from the germline J gene. V and J are TRBV7-2 and TRBJ2-5, with D maybe TRBD1 (8 bases). The germline V and J ends were trimmed by 8 bases and 4 bases, with 20 bases remaining between them. Germline loops: CDR1 SGHTA, CDR2 FQGNSA. CDR3 size: 15 residues. The CDR3 DNA, read in part, is TGTGCCAGCTCCCCGTCTACAGGGGGGGGAGAGACC. This codes for CASSPSTGGGET. The whole CDR3 sequence is CASSPSTGGGETQYF. Full variable domain (outside the CDR3, taken from reference TRBV7-2 and TRBJ2-5): GAGVSQSPSNKVTEKGKDVELRCDPISGHTALYWYRQSLGQGLEFLIYFQGNSAPDKSGLPSDRFSAERTGGSVSTLTIQRTQQEDSAVYLCASSPSTGGGETQYFGPGTRLLVL.

In regard to this clone: The DNA ends 3 residues before the CDR3 does, and the rest of the CDR3 is filled in from the germline J gene. This chain uses TRBV7-2 with TRBJ1-1, with D possibly being TRBD1 (5 bases). Trimming cost V 4 bases and J 4 bases, with 10 bases left between them. The CDR3 totals 13 residues. Germline CDR1 is SGHTA and CDR2 is FQGNSA. The CDR3 sequence: CASSSVGGTEAFF. Incomplete CDR3 DNA: TGTGCCAGCAGCTCCGTGGGGGGCACTGAA.

A remark on this clone: The sequence runs out 3 residues before the end of the CDR3; the remainder is reconstructed from the germline J gene. The chain carries TRBV5-1 and TRBJ2-5; 12 bases align to TRBD1. CDR3 length: 16 residues. Trimming cost V 4 bases and J 5 bases; bases outside gene matches: 9. Germline V gives CDR1 SGHRS, CDR2 YFSETQ. The CDR3 DNA, read in part, is TGCGCCAGCAGCCGAGGGGACAGGGGGCGCCAGGAGACC. It specifies CASSRGDRGRQET. The CDR3 as a whole reads CASSRGDRGRQETQYF. The full variable domain, in which reference TRBV5-1 and TRBJ2-5 provide the parts outside the CDR3, is KAGVTQTPRYLIKTRGQQVTLSCSPISGHRSVSWYQQTPGQGLQFLFEYFSETQRNKGNFPGRFSGRQFSNSRSEMNVSTLELGDSALYLCASSRGDRGRQETQYFGPGTRLLVL.

A remark on this clone: The read falls 3 residues short of the CDR3 end, and the missing part is taken from the germline J gene. The chain combines TRBV10-2 with TRBJ1-4; D is unclear. The length of the CDR3 is 15 residues. The V gene's germline CDR1 is WSHSY and CDR2 SAAADI. Trimming cost V 6 bases and J 3 bases, with 14 bases left between them. CDR3 region: CASSQQKKANEKLFF. The CDR3 DNA, read in part, is TGCGCCAGCAGCCAACAAAAAAAGGCTAATGAAAAA.

Turning to this clone: The CDR3 end lies 3 residues beyond the end of the read and is filled in from the germline J gene. The J gene is TRBJ2-1, the V gene TRBV6-1; 8 bases agree with TRBD1. The CDR3 contains 13 residues. CDR1 and CDR2 from the germline V gene are MNHNS and SASEGT. V was clipped by 4 bases and J by 5 bases; unmatched bases: 1. The CDR3 sequence: CASSGQGHNEQFF. The DNA read from the CDR3 is TGTGCCAGCAGTGGACAGGGGCACAATGAG.

For this clone: Coverage ceases 3 residues before the CDR3 finishes, and the germline J gene fills in the end. The gene calls are TRBV2 and TRBJ2-1, with 7 positions matching TRBD2. Germline values: CDR1 SNHLY, CDR2 FYNNEI. This CDR3 comprises 15 residues. Losses at the gene ends were 8 bases for V and 6 bases for J; bases not matched to a gene: 13. The CDR3 DNA, read in part, is TGTGCCAGCGGGGGGGGAGTCCCTCCAATCAATGAG. This codes for CASGGGVPPINE. The whole CDR3 protein is CASGGGVPPINEQFF.

As regards this clone: Read data end 3 residues before the CDR3 end; the end is taken from the germline J gene. This rearrangement joins TRBV14 to TRBJ1-4; a weak D match, TRBD1 (6 bases). V lost 5 bases, J lost 6 bases, and 13 bases lay in between. CDR1 and CDR2 (germline): SGHDN, FVKESK. The CDR3 is made up of 14 amino acids. This CDR3 reads CASSNGQSYEKLFF. The DNA read from the CDR3 is TGTGCCAGCAGCAACGGACAGTCATATGAAAAA.

For this clone: The DNA ends 3 residues before the CDR3 does, and the rest of the CDR3 is filled in from the germline J gene. The chain is built from TRBV5-1 and TRBJ1-1; unclear D gene. Trimming stripped 1 base from V and 0 bases from J, with 16 bases between. CDR1 SGHRS and CDR2 YFSETQ come from the germline V gene. This CDR3 spans 17 amino acids. The CDR3 protein is CASSLSVSGTVNTEAFF. The CDR3 bases that were read are TGCGCCAGCAGCTTGAGTGTGAGCGGAACGGTGAACACTGAA. Using reference TRBV5-1 and TRBJ1-1 for the parts outside the CDR3, the full variable domain is KAGVTQTPRYLIKTRGQQVTLSCSPISGHRSVSWYQQTPGQGLQFLFEYFSETQRNKGNFPGRFSGRQFSNSRSEMNVSTLELGDSALYLCASSLSVSGTVNTEAFFGQGTRLTVV.